These T cell receptor beta chains were read from a single sample in a study of graft-versus-host responses after intestinal transplantation. Assay used: immunoSEQ multiplex PCR; TCRdb lists only in-frame clones, some missing. The sample shows roughly 50,000 clones, about 90% of them seen only once. This specimen was PBMCs, taken 650 to 680 days after intestinal transplant. Every receptor here comes from a human patient who received an intestinal transplant, so some T cells may come from the graft donor. The CDR3 runs from the conserved cysteine through the conserved F or W. D genes are given only for firm matches. Rows may omit the clone size; those that give it use once, few, many or a size class.

v_call: TRBV7-8; j_call: TRBJ2-1; d_call: NA; clone_size: NA; cdr3_nt: TGTGCCAGCAGCTTAGAAGCGGGTTATTACAATGAGCAGTTCTTC; cdr3_aa: CASSLEAGYYNEQFF
v_call: TRBV5-1; j_call: TRBJ1-1; d_call: TRBD1; clone_size: NA; cdr3_nt: TGCGCCAGCAGCCTCAATCCGGGACAGGGGATGACTGAAGCTTTCTTT; cdr3_aa: CASSLNPGQGMTEAFF
v_call: TRBV30; j_call: TRBJ1-1; d_call: NA; clone_size: NA; cdr3_nt: TGTGCCTGGAGGAAGTGGAGGGGGAATGAAGCTTTCTTT; cdr3_aa: CAWRKWRGNEAFF
v_call: TRBV6-4; j_call: TRBJ1-6; d_call: NA; clone_size: NA; cdr3_nt: TGTGCCAGCAGTCGGGATCTCACCCTCAGGTCCCCCCCGCATTCACCCCTCCACTTT; cdr3_aa: CASSRDLTLRSPPHSPLHF
v_call: TRBV21-1; j_call: TRBJ1-5; d_call: NA; clone_size: NA; cdr3_nt: TGTGCCAGCAGCAAAGGACAGGGTACCCATAGCAATCAGCCCCAGCATTTT; cdr3_aa: CASSKGQGTHSNQPQHF
v_call: TRBV6-7; j_call: TRBJ2-1; d_call: TRBD2; clone_size: NA; cdr3_nt: TGTGCCAGCAGTTACTCGATTGCGGGGGGGCCTGTTGAGCAGTTCTTC; cdr3_aa: CASSYSIAGGPVEQFF
v_call: TRBV19; j_call: TRBJ1-1; d_call: NA; clone_size: NA; cdr3_nt: TGTGCCAGCCTGAAGAGGGCGTCGGGTACTGAAGCTTTCTTT; cdr3_aa: CASLKRASGTEAFF
v_call: TRBV4-1; j_call: TRBJ2-7; d_call: TRBD2; clone_size: NA; cdr3_nt: TGCGCCAGCAGCCTTGTCAGCGGGGTATACGAGCAGTACTTC; cdr3_aa: CASSLVSGVYEQYF
v_call: TRBV5-1; j_call: TRBJ2-1; d_call: NA; clone_size: once; cdr3_nt: TGCGCCAGCAGCTTGGGAGGGAGCTCCTACAATGAGCAGTTCTTC; cdr3_aa: CASSLGGSSYNEQFF
v_call: TRBV6-5; j_call: TRBJ2-7; d_call: TRBD1; clone_size: NA; cdr3_nt: TGTGCCAGCAGCCGGGACAGCAAATCCTACGAGCAGTACTTC; cdr3_aa: CASSRDSKSYEQYF
v_call: TRBV6-5; j_call: TRBJ1-1; d_call: NA; clone_size: few; cdr3_nt: TGTGCCAGCTGCCAGGAGATGAACACTGAAGCTTTCTTT; cdr3_aa: CASCQEMNTEAFF